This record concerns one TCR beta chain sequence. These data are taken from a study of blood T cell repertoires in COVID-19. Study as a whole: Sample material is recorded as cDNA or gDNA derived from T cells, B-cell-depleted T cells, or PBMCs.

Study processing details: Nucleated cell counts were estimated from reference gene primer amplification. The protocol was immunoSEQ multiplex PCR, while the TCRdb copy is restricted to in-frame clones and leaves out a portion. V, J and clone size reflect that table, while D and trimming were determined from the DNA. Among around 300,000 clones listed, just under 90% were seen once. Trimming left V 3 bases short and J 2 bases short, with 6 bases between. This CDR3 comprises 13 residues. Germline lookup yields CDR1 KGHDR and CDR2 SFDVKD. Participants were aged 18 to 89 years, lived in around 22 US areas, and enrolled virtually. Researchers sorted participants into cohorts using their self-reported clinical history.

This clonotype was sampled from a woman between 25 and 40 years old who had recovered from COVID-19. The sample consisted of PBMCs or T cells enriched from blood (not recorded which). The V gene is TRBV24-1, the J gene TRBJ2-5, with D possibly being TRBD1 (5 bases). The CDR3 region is CATSDGAQETQYF. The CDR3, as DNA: TGTGCCACCAGTGATGGGGCGCAAGAGACCCAGTACTTC.